This T cell receptor beta chain came from a study of blood T cell repertoires in COVID-19. Study summary: Some COVID-19 samples were acute and others convalescent; all came from the United States, Italy and Spain. In each case, the material was cDNA or gDNA derived from T cells, B-cell-depleted T cells, or PBMCs.

In the original analysis: Reference gene primer amplification yielded estimated nucleated cell counts. The method was immunoSEQ multiplex PCR; TCRdb's version includes in-frame clones alone and lacks a portion of them. V and J calls and clone size are given by that table; D and trimming were obtained from the DNA. The sample holds 140,000 to 150,000 clones, around 81% seen once. The material sequenced was peripheral blood. This TCR came from a man aged 55 to 69 with active or convalescent COVID-19.

The CDR3 loop is CASIAPGQGAAYEQYF. The CDR3 coding sequence is TGTGCCAGCATCGCACCGGGACAGGGGGCCGCCTACGAGCAGTACTTC. The chain recombines TRBV28 with TRBJ2-7, with 12 nucleotides matching TRBD1. CDR1 MDHEN and CDR2 SYDVKM come from the germline V gene. The V gene end was trimmed by 7 bases and the J gene end by 2 bases; junction bases not matched to a gene: 9. The CDR3 contains 16 residues.